This TCR beta chain was identified in a study of T cells in tuberculosis. Study-level background: CD1B tetramers identified T cells specific for mycobacterial lipid GMM.

The ends were cut back, 6 bases at V and 4 bases at J, with 9 bases in the middle. Germline CDR1 is MNHEY and CDR2 is SVGAGI. This CDR3 region has 12 residues. Adolescents were screened for latent TB by skin test and IGRA. Each donor contributed approximately 100,000 T cells on average, unsorted. Produced via immunoSEQ multiplex PCR; TCRdb's table is partial and in-frame only. The table lists about 34,000 clones, approximately 89% of them singletons. Only a few counts were recorded for this clone. The sample comprised PBMCs. This clonotype was sampled from a donor aged 10 to 29 with latent tuberculosis or without tuberculosis infection. The V gene is TRBV6-5, the J gene TRBJ1-1; D gene ambiguous. The chain's CDR3 is CASSRGGTEAFF. In nucleotides, the CDR3 is TGTGCCAGCAGCCGGGGAGGCACTGAAGCTTTCTTT.